These T cell receptor beta chains were read from a single sample in a study of CD8+CD57+ T cells in acquired aplastic anemia. MiXCR, applied by TCRdb to the reads, yields one record per CDR3 protein. This sample has roughly 180,000 distinct CDR3 sequences, with roughly 63% found just once. Source material: sorted CD4+, CD8+, or CD8+CD57+ T cells (not recorded which) from PBMCs. The source of these receptors is a human donor with aplastic anemia. CDR3s include the opening cysteine and the closing phenylalanine or tryptophan. The order of the fields is clone size, J gene, V gene, CDR3 protein. Clone sizes are given selectively: once, few, many, or a class where the clone is expanded.

clone_size: NA
j_call: TRBJ2-5
v_call: TRBV13
cdr3_aa: CASSFLAGMETQYF

clone_size: many
j_call: TRBJ1-5
v_call: TRBV5-1
cdr3_aa: CASSLRGGSNQPQHF

clone_size: few
j_call: TRBJ1-1
v_call: TRBV2
cdr3_aa: CASISETGGTNTEAFF

clone_size: few
j_call: TRBJ2-2
v_call: TRBV19
cdr3_aa: CASSIETGELFF

clone_size: many
j_call: TRBJ2-7
v_call: TRBV5-1
cdr3_aa: CASSLNRGGYEQYF

clone_size: NA
j_call: TRBJ2-5
v_call: TRBV9
cdr3_aa: CASSGDGLGTQYF

clone_size: many
j_call: TRBJ1-2
v_call: TRBV7-9
cdr3_aa: CASSLGEGANGYTF

clone_size: NA
j_call: TRBJ2-7
v_call: TRBV2
cdr3_aa: CASKTGGSYEQYF

clone_size: NA
j_call: TRBJ1-6
v_call: TRBV20-1
cdr3_aa: CSAQGGNSPLHF

clone_size: few
j_call: TRBJ2-3
v_call: TRBV24-1
cdr3_aa: CATSDTLDTQYF

clone_size: NA
j_call: TRBJ1-2
v_call: TRBV29-1
cdr3_aa: CSVEETGYGYTF

clone_size: NA
j_call: TRBJ2-1
v_call: TRBV14
cdr3_aa: CASSQAPGVQGWEQFF

clone_size: NA
j_call: TRBJ2-7
v_call: TRBV7-3
cdr3_aa: CASSPSGQGAEQYF

clone_size: many
j_call: TRBJ2-1
v_call: TRBV19
cdr3_aa: CASSMGGGLVVEQFF

clone_size: NA
j_call: TRBJ1-1
v_call: TRBV20-1
cdr3_aa: CSAPPTGEETEAFF

clone_size: NA
j_call: TRBJ2-1
v_call: TRBV7-3
cdr3_aa: CASSPSSGRAYNEQFF

clone_size: many
j_call: TRBJ2-4
v_call: TRBV12-3/TRBV12-4
cdr3_aa: CASSWDRGQNIQYF

clone_size: NA
j_call: TRBJ2-7
v_call: TRBV24-1
cdr3_aa: CATSEAGTGEQYF

clone_size: once
j_call: TRBJ2-4
v_call: TRBV7-9
cdr3_aa: CASSLGGNIQYF

clone_size: NA
j_call: TRBJ1-3
v_call: TRBV7-8
cdr3_aa: CASSPLSGSGNTIYF

clone_size: many
j_call: TRBJ2-7
v_call: TRBV24-1
cdr3_aa: CATSDATGEQYF

clone_size: NA
j_call: TRBJ2-7
v_call: TRBV12-3/TRBV12-4
cdr3_aa: CASSLLGTESEQYF

clone_size: few
j_call: TRBJ2-7
v_call: TRBV7-8
cdr3_aa: CASSSSQTVKYF

clone_size: NA
j_call: TRBJ1-5
v_call: TRBV10-3
cdr3_aa: CAISEMISNQPQHF

clone_size: many
j_call: TRBJ2-3
v_call: TRBV2
cdr3_aa: CASYPQTVSSTDTQYF

clone_size: NA
j_call: TRBJ1-4
v_call: TRBV25-1
cdr3_aa: CASSGMTGVSEKLFF

clone_size: NA
j_call: TRBJ2-3
v_call: TRBV7-6
cdr3_aa: CASSVDNTDTQYF

clone_size: NA
j_call: TRBJ1-6
v_call: TRBV19
cdr3_aa: CASKVTLYNSPLHF

clone_size: many
j_call: TRBJ1-1
v_call: TRBV6-5
cdr3_aa: CASSYARNTEAFF

clone_size: NA
j_call: TRBJ2-3
v_call: TRBV25-1
cdr3_aa: CASSELVGSTDTQYF

clone_size: NA
j_call: TRBJ1-5
v_call: TRBV2
cdr3_aa: CASRAGGREPQHF

clone_size: once
j_call: TRBJ1-1
v_call: TRBV19
cdr3_aa: CASTKGGQGAFF

clone_size: NA
j_call: TRBJ1-6
v_call: TRBV9
cdr3_aa: CASSVGGGGNSPLHF

clone_size: NA
j_call: TRBJ2-1
v_call: TRBV5-1
cdr3_aa: CASSLTSGSHNEQFF

clone_size: NA
j_call: TRBJ2-1
v_call: TRBV27
cdr3_aa: CASRRGGSYNEQFF

clone_size: NA
j_call: TRBJ2-7
v_call: TRBV20-1
cdr3_aa: CSATQGTGRNYEQYF

clone_size: once
j_call: TRBJ1-2
v_call: TRBV29-1
cdr3_aa: CSAPRTDRGSSGYTF

clone_size: many
j_call: TRBJ1-1
v_call: TRBV5-1
cdr3_aa: CASSARRGEKDTEAFF

clone_size: NA
j_call: TRBJ2-7
v_call: TRBV2
cdr3_aa: CASSAGDPSNEQYF

clone_size: few
j_call: TRBJ1-2
v_call: TRBV7-9
cdr3_aa: CASSSGQGQGGYTF

clone_size: NA
j_call: TRBJ2-7
v_call: TRBV10-3
cdr3_aa: CAISSDRAGEQYF

clone_size: NA
j_call: TRBJ2-2
v_call: TRBV7-9
cdr3_aa: CASSLDTVGELFF

clone_size: NA
j_call: TRBJ1-1
v_call: TRBV29-1
cdr3_aa: CSVPTGRNTEAFF

clone_size: NA
j_call: TRBJ2-6
v_call: TRBV15
cdr3_aa: CATSSYQRSGANVLTF

clone_size: NA
j_call: TRBJ1-2
v_call: TRBV9
cdr3_aa: CASSGEGTPGNTF

clone_size: NA
j_call: TRBJ1-1
v_call: TRBV6-9
cdr3_aa: CASRGRYTEAFF

clone_size: NA
j_call: TRBJ1-4
v_call: TRBV19
cdr3_aa: CASSIWGQGNEKLFF

clone_size: NA
j_call: TRBJ2-5
v_call: TRBV5-1
cdr3_aa: CASSPRGVVETQYF

clone_size: NA
j_call: TRBJ2-3
v_call: TRBV5-1
cdr3_aa: CASSRPGTETDTQYF

clone_size: once
j_call: TRBJ2-3
v_call: TRBV10-1
cdr3_aa: CATSRASDPSTDTQYF

clone_size: NA
j_call: TRBJ1-5
v_call: TRBV19
cdr3_aa: CASSQTAGQPQHF

clone_size: NA
j_call: TRBJ2-5
v_call: TRBV9
cdr3_aa: CASSAGAGGRGTPQYF

clone_size: NA
j_call: TRBJ1-2
v_call: TRBV7-9
cdr3_aa: CASSLVSSNYGYTF